This entry concerns a single T cell receptor beta chain. This entry comes from a study of T cell changes during pregnancy in multiple sclerosis. The method was immunoSEQ multiplex PCR; TCRdb's version includes in-frame clones alone and lacks a portion of them. Of 95,000 to 100,000 clones detected, 91% appear once; the ten largest clones hold 2.5% to 3.5%. With 1 base removed from V and 5 bases from J, the gap between germline ends came to 11 bases. The germline CDR1 and CDR2 sequences are LNHDA and SQIVND (reference sequence). This CDR3 has 15 amino acids. The gene calls are TRBV19 and TRBJ1-4; unclear D gene. The receptor's source is a female donor with multiple sclerosis, enrolled in a pregnancy study. Sequences were derived from peripheral blood, sampled in the second trimester of pregnancy. The CDR3: CASSIVGGPNEKLFF. CDR3 bases: TGTGCCAGTAGTATAGTTGGAGGTCCCAATGAAAAACTGTTTTTT.